This T cell receptor (beta chain) originates from a study of blood T cell repertoires in COVID-19. The CDR3 has 14 residues. The V gene end was trimmed by 5 bases and the J gene end by 8 bases; junction bases not matched to a gene: 11. Germline V CDR1 and CDR2: SNHLY, FYNNEI. TCRdb's copy holds only in-frame clones and misses some; the assay was immunoSEQ multiplex PCR. The sample lists about 150,000 clones, around 87% occurring once. This TCR came from a woman aged 60-75 years with active or convalescent COVID-19. Sequencing input: peripheral blood. The chain joins TRBV2 to TRBJ1-2; 7 bases map to TRBD1. Written as DNA, the CDR3 is TGTGCCAGCAGTAGACAGGGAATCGGGGAGGGCTACACCTTC. It codes for CASSRQGIGEGYTF.